These T cell receptor beta chains were read from a single sample in a study of blood T cell repertoires in COVID-19. Clones were read by immunoSEQ multiplex PCR, and TCRdb kept only the in-frame ones, dropping some. Of about 42,000 clones in the sample, around nine tenths are singletons; the top ten hold 2% to 2.5%. The sequenced sample was peripheral blood. The receptors stem from a human donor in a cohort sampled during active COVID-19. Each CDR3 is given with its conserved first and last residue.

TRBV13	TRBJ2-5	CASSLRTTSMETQYF
TRBV19	TRBJ2-1	CASSNAGEGNEQFF
TRBV5-1	TRBJ2-3	CASSVSPDTQYF
TRBV11-2	TRBJ1-1	CASSHGQGGTEAFF
TRBV5-1	TRBJ2-3	CASSLGLAGVFTDTQYF
TRBV4-1	TRBJ1-4	CASSQETSLEKLFF
TRBV5-1	TRBJ1-6	CASSQLTAGDNSPLHF
TRBV14	TRBJ2-1	CASSQASGGWSSYNEQFF
TRBV7-9	TRBJ1-2	CASSSRESGYTF
TRBV3-1/TRBV3-2	TRBJ2-5	CASSSLAGQETQYF
TRBV19	TRBJ2-2	CASLRTVLAGELFF
TRBV5-1	TRBJ1-2	CASSLEMGQGAGGYTF
TRBV27	TRBJ1-5	CASSETGPNQPQHF
TRBV4-1	TRBJ2-3	CASSQRQGEADTQYF
TRBV5-4	TRBJ2-7	CASSRRAGSPYEQYF
TRBV15	TRBJ2-1	CATSSDRGRDHIYNEQFF
TRBV11-1	TRBJ1-1	CASSFQENTEAFF
TRBV7-8	TRBJ2-7	CASSRTGRIYEQYF
TRBV4-2	TRBJ2-1	CASSHSPGTQQPYNEQFF
TRBV29-1	TRBJ2-5	CSVDPSPGVGAETQYF
TRBV9	TRBJ1-6	CASSVETGEGDPLHF
TRBV23-1	TRBJ2-1	CASSQSKLPGFF
TRBV2	TRBJ1-2	CASKGDRGASYGYTF
TRBV5-1	TRBJ2-7	CASSEGRSSYEQYF
TRBV9	TRBJ2-7	CASSPGTGGREQYF
TRBV11-2	TRBJ2-3	CASSLDRGDTQYF
TRBV19	TRBJ1-2	CASRNFRDSSYGYTF
TRBV7-8	TRBJ2-7	CASNPPPGQGAIPHEQYF
TRBV12-5	TRBJ2-7	CASSNGVVGVYEQYF
TRBV3-1/TRBV3-2	TRBJ2-7	CASSPAGSYEQYF
TRBV10-3	TRBJ2-1	CAISDYQTGPNQNEQFF
TRBV7-9	TRBJ1-2	CASSFQGVYGYTF
TRBV19	TRBJ2-1	CASSIMRGVNNEQFF
TRBV3-1/TRBV3-2	TRBJ1-2	CASTTRGNYGYTF
TRBV29-1	TRBJ2-3	CSVEGQTDTQYF
TRBV6-6	TRBJ1-2	CASSSMGRGYGYTF
TRBV11-3	TRBJ1-1	CASSLAGQTNTEAFF
TRBV14	TRBJ1-1	CASSQESVVAFF
TRBV7-9	TRBJ2-2	CASSPPSGGVDTGELFF
TRBV2	TRBJ1-5	CASSGQTSNQPQHF
TRBV19	TRBJ1-5	CASSIRQGKNQPQHF
TRBV10-3	TRBJ2-1	CAIRPGQGAGESSYNEQFF
TRBV18	TRBJ1-1	CASSSGGTGIEAFF
TRBV6-5	TRBJ1-1	CASSYLQGQTEAFF
TRBV5-1	TRBJ1-2	CASSLQGPTGNYGYTF
TRBV4-2	TRBJ2-2	CASSPHRTASNTGELFF
TRBV5-1	TRBJ2-7	CASSLDHQIYEQYF
TRBV5-6	TRBJ1-1	CASSWQGMNTEAFF
TRBV18	TRBJ1-2	CASSPGGANYGYTF
TRBV15	TRBJ1-2	CATSDRLAYTF
TRBV12-5	TRBJ2-3	CASGLDRTSGGGATQYF
TRBV12-1	TRBJ2-7	CASSSSGGAGEQYF
TRBV11-3	TRBJ2-1	CASSWGTSGPNEQQFF
TRBV2	TRBJ1-2	CASSWQSYGYTF
TRBV13	TRBJ2-1	CASSSGQGPEQFF
TRBV5-6	TRBJ1-4	CASSPGTGGEKLFF
TRBV3-1/TRBV3-2	TRBJ2-5	CASSQEPGGGVETQYF
TRBV3-1/TRBV3-2	TRBJ1-6	CASSRQEGTGGNSPLHF